Shown below are 16 T cell receptor beta chains from a single sample sequenced in a study of vaccination and CD4 T cells after COVID-19 (dated by TCRdb to between 2021 and 2024). Taken with the paper, the label for treatment or condition translates to: roughly ten-day PBMC culture with coronavirus spike peptide pools or control peptides (ViraFEST assay). Library prep was done by PCR. Sequenced on an Illumina iSeq 100. TCR sequencing of DNA from cultured CD4+ T cells used the Oncomine TCR Beta short-read assay at the Johns Hopkins FTIC core. TCRdb cleaned the public reads at Q25 with fastp, built clones with MiXCR and kept in-frame beta chains. Under each unique CDR3 protein, matching rows form one entry showing the most common genes and DNA. A total of around 13,000 distinct CDR3 sequences appear in this sample, roughly half of them only once. About a sixth of the sample is taken by the ten largest.

Their specific antigens are unknown. The sequenced material came from CD4+ T cells from blood, cultured in vitro. The receptors derive from a human donor who had recovered from COVID-19.

This clonotype was recorded only once. The chain combines TRBV28 with TRBJ1-5, with D unclear. With 11 bases removed from V and 0 bases from J, the gap between germline ends came to 8 bases. This CDR3 contains 12 residues. Germline V gene data show CDR1 as MDHEN and CDR2 as SYDVKM. The CDR3: CAGSYSNQPQHF. The CDR3 nucleotides read TGTGCCGGGTCCTATAGCAATCAGCCCCAGCATTTT.

The chain is built from TRBV19 and TRBJ1-2; D uncertain. Trimming left V 3 bases short and J 7 bases short, with 9 bases between. The CDR3 spans 12 residues. Looked up from germline, CDR1 is LNHDA and CDR2 is SQIVND (reference sequence). The CDR3 spells CASSMTVFGYTF. Here the CDR3 DNA reads TGTGCCAGTAGTATGACGGTTTTTGGCTACACCTTC.

The chain carries TRBV27 and TRBJ2-3; D is possibly TRBD1 (5 bases). The CDR3 sequence is 14 residues long. Germline V gives CDR1 MNHEY, CDR2 SMNVEV (reference sequence). V lost 3 bases, J lost 0 bases, and 7 bases lay in between. DNA for the CDR3: TGTGCCAGCAGTTTTCAGGGTAGCACAGATACGCAGTATTTT. The encoded protein is CASSFQGSTDTQYF.

This sequence joins TRBV19 and TRBJ1-2; 8 bases are shared with TRBD1. The J segment lost 4 bases and the V segment lost 0 bases, leaving 4 bases of the junction unmatched. Looked up from germline, CDR1 is LNHDA and CDR2 is SQIVND (reference sequence). The CDR3 is 15 residues long. CDR3 nucleotides: TGTGCCAGTAGTATAGAGGCCAGGGGGCTCTATGGCTACACCTTC. It translates to CASSIEARGLYGYTF.

V usage is TRBV11-1 and J usage is TRBJ2-7; D gene unclear. The ends were cut back, 5 bases at V and 2 bases at J, with 4 bases in the middle. This CDR3 is built from 11 residues. CDR1 and CDR2 from the germline V gene are SGHAT and FQDESV (reference sequence). CDR3 DNA: TGTGCCAGCAGCGTGGCCTACGAGCAGTACTTC. It is translated as CASSVAYEQYF.

This clonotype is labeled as medium-sized. The chain uses TRBV6-1 and TRBJ2-7, with 12 bases identical to TRBD2. The ends lost 2 bases at V and 2 bases at J; junction bases unmatched: 4. CDR1 is MNHNS, CDR2 SASEGT, per germline. The CDR3 consists of 16 residues. CDR3 loop: CASSETASGRAYEQYF. In DNA form, the CDR3 reads TGTGCCAGCAGTGAAACGGCTAGCGGGAGGGCCTACGAGCAGTACTTC.

This chain uses TRBV7-3 with TRBJ1-2, with a possible D match to TRBD1 (5 bases). This CDR3 has 15 amino acids. Germline loops: CDR1 SGHTA, CDR2 FQGTGA. Trimming left V 2 bases short and J 3 bases short, with 13 bases between. DNA for the CDR3: TGTGCCAGCAGCTTACTAGGTGGGACGGACTATGGCTACACCTTC. Its translation: CASSLLGGTDYGYTF.

The J gene is TRBJ1-6, the V gene TRBV20-1; D not certain. CDR3 length: 16 amino acids. V was cut by 1 base and J by 1 base, with 11 bases left in between. The germline V gene encodes CDR1 DFQATT and CDR2 SNEGSKA (reference sequence). CDR3 residues: CSARGMEASYNSPLHF. CDR3 nucleotide sequence: TGCAGTGCTAGAGGGATGGAGGCGTCCTATAATTCACCCCTCCACTTT.

The rearrangement joins TRBV7-3 to TRBJ2-3; a weak D match, TRBD2 (6 bases). The V gene's germline CDR1 is SGHTA and CDR2 FQGTGA. The V end was cut by 4 bases, the J end by 5 bases, with 10 bases between. The CDR3 has 13 residues. CDR3 in amino acids: CASSSLAGDTQYF. DNA for the CDR3: TGTGCCAGCAGCTCACTAGCCGGAGATACGCAGTATTTT. Based on the CDR3 plus reference TRBV7-3 and TRBJ2-3, the full variable domain is GAGVSQTPSNKVTEKGKYVELRCDPISGHTALYWYRQSLGQGPEFLIYFQGTGAADDSGLPNDRFFAVRPEGSVSTLKIQRTERGDSAVYLCASSSLAGDTQYFGPGTRLTVL.

The J gene is TRBJ1-1, the V gene TRBV30; TRBD1 is a possible D gene (5 bases). Trimming left V 3 bases short and J 11 bases short, with 13 bases between. Germline V gene data show CDR1 as GTSNPN and CDR2 as SVGIG (reference sequence). CDR3 length: 11 amino acids. The CDR3 region is CAWSRTRGAFF. The CDR3, as DNA: TGTGCCTGGAGCAGAACTCGGGGGGCTTTCTTT. Based on the CDR3 plus reference TRBV30 and TRBJ1-1, the full variable domain is SQTIHQWPATLVQPVGSPLSLECTVEGTSNPNLYWYRQAAGRGLQLLFYSVGIGQISSEVPQNLSASRPQDRQFILSSKKLLLSDSGFYLCAWSRTRGAFFGQGTRLTVV.

V gene TRBV12-3 or TRBV12-4 combines with J gene TRBJ2-7, with D perhaps matching TRBD1 (5 bases). CDR3 length equals 13 residues. V lost 3 bases and J 5 bases, leaving 11 bases between the germline ends. The CDR3 DNA is TGTGCCAGCAGTTTCTCCAGGGCGGACGAGCAGTACTTC. It translates to CASSFSRADEQYF.

The chain carries TRBV20-1 and TRBJ1-2; no clear D. Trimming cost V 6 bases and J 1 base, with 15 bases left between them. CDR3 size: 14 residues. Germline CDR1 and CDR2: DFQATT and SNEGSKA (reference sequence). The CDR3 sequence: CSAPKDGNNYGYTF. CDR3 nucleotides: TGCAGTGCGCCGAAGGACGGTAATAACTATGGCTACACCTTC.

This clonotype appeared a few times. J is TRBJ1-5 and V is TRBV15, with D maybe TRBD1 (6 bases). Germline-derived CDR1 and CDR2 are LNHNV and YYDKDF (reference sequence). The CDR3 sequence is 16 residues long. Between the trimmed V and J ends, which lost 1 base and 3 bases, there was a span of 13 bases. CDR3 bases: TGTGCCACCAGCAGAGCACCCACAGGGATCAATCAGCCCCAGCATTTT. Translated: CATSRAPTGINQPQHF.

The chain has TRBV5-1 and TRBJ2-3, with D possibly called TRBD1 or TRBD2 (6 bases each). The CDR3 extends over 14 amino acids. Germline V gives CDR1 SGHRS, CDR2 YFSETQ. V gave up 6 bases and J gave up 1 base, with 12 bases separating them. The CDR3 DNA reads as TGCGCCAGCAATCTCGGGGGCGGCACAGATACGCAGTATTTT. It is translated as CASNLGGGTDTQYF.

The rearrangement links TRBV23-1 to TRBJ1-1; D ambiguous. TRBV23-1 counts as an open reading frame of uncertain function. The length of the CDR3 is 13 residues. Trimming cost V 8 bases and J 0 bases, with 10 bases left between them. CDR3 nucleotides: TGCGCCAGCCGCCGCAGCATGAACACTGAAGCTTTCTTT. Translation gives CASRRSMNTEAFF.

CDR3 sequence reads: CSARGYLAGDTSRTDTQYF. As DNA, the CDR3 is TGCAGTGCTAGAGGTTATCTAGCGGGAGACACCTCGCGCACAGATACGCAGTATTTT. V gene TRBV20-1 combines with J gene TRBJ2-3; the match to TRBD2 covers 10 bases. CDR3 length equals 19 residues. In germline, CDR1 is DFQATT, CDR2 SNEGSKA (reference sequence). V was pared by 1 base and J by 1 base, with 14 bases of the junction left unmatched.